This T cell receptor beta chain stems from a study of blood T cell repertoires in COVID-19. This CDR3 spans 13 amino acids. The germline CDR1 and CDR2 sequences are SGHTA and FQGTGA. V was trimmed by 6 bases and J by 6 bases, leaving 15 bases between them. Profiled with immunoSEQ multiplex PCR; TCRdb holds only in-frame clones, not every one. The table includes 350,000 to 450,000 clones, 70% to 90% detected once. The chain combines TRBV7-3 with TRBJ2-7; the D gene is possibly TRBD2 (6 bases). What was sequenced was peripheral blood. This receptor was obtained from a man between 35 and 55 years old with acute or convalescent COVID-19. The CDR3 coding sequence is TGTGCCAGCAGTTCTGTCCTGCGGGGCGAGCAGTACTTC. Protein sequence: CASSSVLRGEQYF.